This T cell receptor beta chain was identified during a study of monozygotic twins with inflammatory bowel disease (dated by TCRdb to the late 2010s). With regard to the full study: The complete study included about 28 monozygotic twin pairs: 19 IBD-discordant Danish pairs and nine German pairs, of which four were IBD-concordant and five were IBD-discordant. Disease-associated traits were sought mainly through comparisons between IBD patients and their genetically identical healthy co-twins within discordant pairs. Each individual had, on average, about 151 000 unique TCRalpha sequences and 181 000 unique TCRbeta sequences available for analysis. The paper as a whole reports these results and caveats: TCRbeta repertoire diversity, by inverse Simpson index, was decreased in IBD patients compared with their healthy co-twins. Background noise and inter-individual variability may have been introduced into the repertoires by the differing immunosuppressive treatments among patients. Repertoire similarity did not differ between concordant and discordant twins, possibly due to limited statistical power. Fewer clonotypes were shared with other individuals by IBD patients than by healthy twins, most markedly in patients showing signs of disease activity. No single strong signal or clonotype linked to IBD turned up in the results, so the idea that one exists was not supported. The analysis was unable to tell apart different T cell subtypes.

Its CDR3 holds 16 amino acids, cysteine through phenylalanine. No coding sequence is recorded. Per the germline V gene, KGHDR is the CDR1 and SFDVKD is the CDR2. From each donor, a roughly 2.7 ml peripheral blood sample was drawn into PAXgene tubes and stored at -80 degrees C. Without T cell sorting, total RNA was isolated from whole blood using the PAXgene blood miRNA kit on an automated QIAcube. Deep TCRalpha and TCRbeta repertoire profiling with unique molecular barcoding was performed on peripheral blood of monozygotic twin pairs concordant or discordant for inflammatory bowel disease. Smoking habits were recorded for all twin pairs, with individuals classified as current, former or never smokers. On this clonotype: No antigen is known for it.

Libraries were prepared through 5' RACE. Each TCR library was prepared from roughly 3,800 ng of total RNA. For each sample, cDNA synthesis with SMARTScribe reverse transcriptase was split into eight separate reactions. Unique molecular identifiers containing a 6-nucleotide sample barcode were introduced through template switching during cDNA synthesis. TCRalpha and TCRbeta cDNA was amplified by two nested PCRs of approximately 17 and 9 cycles, with bead purification after each PCR. Before amplification, the cDNA was treated with uracil DNA-glycosylase and purified using the QIAquick PCR purification kit. The second PCR added Illumina TruSeq-compatible adapters along with sample-specific barcodes. Library quality and concentration were assessed using TapeStation and Qubit, and roughly 5 ng of each library was pooled. The pooled libraries were sequenced with 2 x 100 bp reads and custom sequencing primers on an Illumina HiSeq2500 single-index Rapid Run. The authors' analysis ran thus. UMI-based consensus assembly with MiGEC version 1.2.6 was used to correct PCR and sequencing errors. V(D)J alignment, clonotype assembly and CDR3 extraction were performed with MiXCR version 2.1.1. Normalisation of gene usage, clonotype sharing and MAIT/NKT TCR abundance was achieved by analysing the top 1000, 10 000 and 20 000 clonotypes per sample. After downsampling to 27 000 UMIs, diversity was calculated as the inverse Simpson index using the vegan R package. Paired Mann-Whitney U tests were applied to discordant twin pairs, with Benjamini-Hochberg correction for multiple testing. Each CDR3 protein sequence appears as one entry after TCRdb reprocessed the reads, and no DNA is included. The V and J calls and clone size are TCRdb's, not the authors'. The table held for this sample gives about 160,000 distinct CDR3 sequences. Together, the top ten hold under 3.5% of the sample.

Input material: blood. This receptor was taken from a human donor with ulcerative colitis or Crohn's disease, or a healthy co-twin of an affected twin (not recorded which). The chain couples TRBV24-1 to TRBJ2-6; TCRdb calls TRBD2, which cannot be checked without DNA. The CDR3 corresponds to CATSDLSPSGANVLTF.